This TCR beta chain is drawn from a study of CD8+CD57+ T cells in acquired aplastic anemia (dated by TCRdb to 2016 to 2019). About the full investigation: On average, sorted CD4+ and CD8+ cells yielded around 3.1 ug of extracted DNA, with a range of about 0.18 to 27.4 ug. CD8+CD57+ expansion was defined as frequency above the mean frequency observed in healthy subjects. The paper's findings and limits, for the study overall: Patients and healthy controls showed no significant difference in CD8+ Simpson's diversity (P=0.060). Roughly 29 CD8+ CDR3 sequences were found to be shared between patients and controls, but these sequences appeared to be highly expressed in patients and within the immunodominant clones of the patients.

Flow cytometry had shown CD8+CD57+ cell expansion in the patients selected for sequencing. All patients had severe acquired aplastic anemia diagnosed by International Study of Aplastic Anemia and Agranulocytosis and Camitta criteria. Patients had received no therapy at the time of blood sampling. The study deep-sequenced TCR repertoires of sorted CD4+ and CD8+ blood T cells from severe aplastic anemia patients and healthy subjects. Patients were enrolled in the USA under clinicaltrials.gov protocols 00001620, 01623167, 00001397, 00071045, 00081523 and 00961064. Ficoll-Paque density gradient centrifugation was used to isolate peripheral blood mononuclear cells. Before DNA extraction, CD4+ and CD8+ T cells were sorted by FACS or by magnetic beads. Profiling of TCR beta VDJ combinations and CDR3 sequences used genomic DNA as the template. An Illumina HiSeq 2000 was the platform used for TCR repertoire sequencing. In the original analysis: Repertoire assessment relied on Simpson's diversity index, CDR3 size and DJ length profiles, and TRBV/TRBJ rearrangement plots. The most abundant DNA sequence in the deep sequencing data was defined as the immunodominant clone. CDR3 amino acid sequences were screened for sharing across subjects and were compared with published repertoires and the VDJdb database. Clones were called with MiXCR by TCRdb after fastp trimmed the public reads at Q25, and only in-frame beta chains were retained. One record per CDR3 amino acid sequence lists the most common genes and DNA. The V and J calls and clone size come from TCRdb's table, not from the authors' own analysis. Across this sample there are approximately 250,000 distinct CDR3 sequences, with about 80% seen only once. 35% to 50% of the sample belongs to the ten largest clones.

From V the trimming removes 3 bases and from J it removes 0 bases, while the gene matches leave 8 bases of the junction unaccounted for. The CDR3 measures 16 amino acids from cysteine to phenylalanine. The only DNA kept is the CDR3, 48 bases in frame from the first base. Sequences SGDLS (CDR1) and YYNGEE (CDR2) are obtained from the germline V gene. There are many counts of this clonotype. There is no known antigen for this receptor. The record has no base qualities; no much larger clone is one base away. Sequencing was done on a sample of sorted CD4+, CD8+, or CD8+CD57+ T cells (not recorded which) from PBMCs. The chain joins TRBV9 to TRBJ1-1, with 7 middle bases fitting TRBD1. The TCR originated in a human donor with aplastic anemia. The base sequence is TGTGCCAGCAGCGCAAGACAGGGACTCATGAACACTGAAGCTTTCTTT. It is translated as CASSARQGLMNTEAFF.